The next 18 T cell receptor beta chains were all read from a single sample in a study of blood T cell repertoires in COVID-19 (dated by TCRdb to the early 2020s). Preparation of the library involved the immunoSEQ multiplex PCR assay. TCRdb re-hosts the immuneACCESS table, in-frame sequences only. Its copies lack some clones; in the studies checked, an unresolved V gene accounts for under half of them, and the cause for the rest is not known. The sample yields 200,000 or so clones; roughly 80% were counted once. Roughly 7% of the sample comes from the top ten. Sequencing used PBMCs or T cells enriched from blood (not recorded which). All receptors come from a middle-aged man who had recovered from COVID-19.

This rearrangement joins TRBV27 to TRBJ2-1; 9 positions match TRBD2. V was clipped by 0 bases and J by 4 bases; unmatched bases: 4. The CDR3 covers 16 residues. Germline lookup yields CDR1 MNHEY and CDR2 SMNVEV (reference sequence). CDR3 sequence: CASSLSGLAGYNEQFF. CDR3 nucleotides: TGTGCCAGCAGTTTATCCGGGCTAGCGGGGTACAATGAGCAGTTCTTC.

The chain is built from TRBV7-9 and TRBJ2-1; 9 nucleotides align to TRBD2. V lost 5 bases, J lost 7 bases, and 9 bases stayed unmatched. In germline, CDR1 is SEHNR, CDR2 FQNEAQ (reference sequence). The CDR3 extends over 15 amino acids. The DNA of the CDR3 is TGTGCCAGCAGCCCTACTAGCGGGCTTGATAATGAGCAGTTCTTC. Its protein product is CASSPTSGLDNEQFF.

This chain connects TRBV19 to TRBJ1-3; possible D gene TRBD1, 5 bases. This CDR3 is 18 amino acids long. Germline-derived CDR1 and CDR2 are LNHDA and SQIVND (reference sequence). The ends were cut back, 9 bases at V and 0 bases at J, with 24 bases in the middle. CDR3: CASSPRPGGLSSGNTIYF. CDR3 in DNA: TGTGCCAGCAGTCCCAGGCCGGGGGGATTGAGCTCTGGAAACACCATATATTTT.

This clone has just a few counts. In DNA form, the CDR3 reads TGCGCCAGCAGTGTTTTTTTGTATGATGGCCAGCCCCAGCATTTT. Translation gives CASSVFLYDGQPQHF. This sequence joins TRBV10-1 and TRBJ1-5; D unresolved. Trimming removed 4 bases from V and 7 bases from J, with 17 bases in between. CDR3 length: 15 residues. Germline lookup yields CDR1 WNHNN and CDR2 SYGVQD (reference sequence).

The chain joins TRBV5-1 to TRBJ2-1; TRBD2 aligns across 9 bases. CDR1 is SGHRS, CDR2 YFSETQ, per germline. This CDR3 comprises 15 residues. J was trimmed by 10 bases and V by 0 bases; bases with no gene match: 8. The CDR3 here is CASSLAAGGPREQFF. CDR3 nucleotides: TGCGCCAGCAGCTTGGCTGCGGGGGGGCCGAGGGAGCAGTTCTTC.

J is TRBJ1-3 and V is TRBV9; no clear D. The V end was cut by 0 bases, the J end by 1 base, with 5 bases between. This CDR3 is 14 amino acids long. Germline CDR1 and CDR2: SGDLS and YYNGEE. CDR3 sequence reads: CASSVGPSGNTIYF. Written as DNA, the CDR3 is TGTGCCAGCAGCGTAGGGCCGTCTGGAAACACCATATATTTT.

This sequence joins TRBV19 and TRBJ1-3; D call uncertain. Trimming took 8 bases from V and 3 from J, leaving 11 bases between them. The CDR3 length is 13 residues. Germline lookup yields CDR1 LNHDA and CDR2 SQIVND (reference sequence). CDR3 residues: CASGRDRGNTIYF. The CDR3, as DNA: TGTGCCAGTGGGAGGGATCGTGGAAACACCATATATTTT.

J is TRBJ2-7 and V is TRBV19; TRBD1 aligns across 10 bases. J was trimmed by 2 bases and V by 5 bases; bases with no gene match: 6. The length of the CDR3 is 15 residues. The germline V gene encodes CDR1 LNHDA and CDR2 SQIVND (reference sequence). DNA of the CDR3: TGTGCCAGTAGTGACAGGGACAGGGGACCCTACGAGCAGTACTTC. Translating gives CASSDRDRGPYEQYF.

The chain uses TRBV10-3 and TRBJ1-6; 9 bases line up with TRBD1. The CDR3 is 19 amino acids. The trim removed 2 bases at V and 7 bases at J, leaving 15 bases unmatched. Germline loops: CDR1 ENHRY, CDR2 SYGVKD. CDR3 DNA: TGTGCCATCAGTGAGAAGGGTGGGAGAGACAGGGGGTCAAATTCACCCCTCCACTTT. Its protein product is CAISEKGGRDRGSNSPLHF.

The genes are TRBV27 and TRBJ1-1, with 8 bases fitting TRBD1. CDR3 length: 13 residues. V shed 5 bases and J 9 bases; nucleotides not matched to a gene: 8. The germline CDR1 and CDR2 sequences are MNHEY and SMNVEV (reference sequence). CDR3 nucleotides: TGTGCCAGCAGTCTACTTACAGGGGGTAAAGCTTTCTTT. Translation gives CASSLLTGGKAFF.

The rearrangement uses TRBV2 and TRBJ1-5; tentative D call: TRBD1 (5 bases). The V and J ends lost 7 bases and 6 bases respectively, with 16 bases between them. CDR1 is SNHLY and CDR2 is FYNNEI in the germline V gene. This CDR3 is 14 amino acids long. CDR3 region: CASTEGGARQPQHF. The CDR3 DNA reads as TGTGCCAGCACGGAAGGAGGGGCCCGTCAGCCCCAGCATTTT. Filled out from reference TRBV2 and TRBJ1-5, the complete variable domain reads EPEVTQTPSHQVTQMGQEVILRCVPISNHLYFYWYRQILGQKVEFLVSFYNNEISEKSEIFDDQFSVERPDGSNFTLKIRSTKLEDSAMYFCASTEGGARQPQHFGDGTRLSIL.

The chain is built from TRBV6-1 and TRBJ1-2; a possible D gene is TRBD1 (6 bases). V was trimmed by 3 bases and J by 8 bases, leaving 16 bases between them. CDR1 and CDR2 (germline): MNHNS, SASEGT. The CDR3 loop spans 14 amino acids. CDR3 sequence: CASSESGGGQGYTF. CDR3 nucleotides: TGTGCCAGCAGTGAGTCGGGGGGCGGGCAAGGCTACACCTTC.

The V gene is TRBV6-5, the J gene TRBJ2-7, with D possibly being TRBD2 (6 bases). This CDR3 contains 15 residues. CDR1 is MNHEY, CDR2 SVGAGI, per germline. V was trimmed by 6 bases and J by 1 base, leaving 16 bases between them. The CDR3 DNA reads as TGTGCCAGCAGCCACGGGCGGGGCTATTCCTACGAGCAGTACTTC. This translates into CASSHGRGYSYEQYF.

The CDR3 loop is CASSFDRGDEKLFF. The CDR3 bases are TGCGCCAGCAGCTTCGACAGGGGGGATGAAAAACTGTTTTTT. This chain joins TRBV4-3 and TRBJ1-4; 9 nucleotides match TRBD1. V gave up 5 bases and J gave up 6 bases; unmatched junction bases: 4. The CDR3 spans 14 residues. From germline, CDR1 is LGHNA and CDR2 YSLEER.

This clone was observed a few times. The rearrangement links TRBV7-9 to TRBJ2-7; D possibly corresponds to TRBD2 (6 bases). This CDR3 region has 14 residues. Looked up from germline, CDR1 is SEHNR and CDR2 is FQNEAQ (reference sequence). Trimming pared 6 bases from V and 6 bases from J, leaving 18 bases between. DNA for the CDR3: TGTGCCAGCAGGCGGGACGCCCGTAGCCGCGAGCAGTACTTC. Amino acid sequence: CASRRDARSREQYF.

V and J are TRBV7-6 and TRBJ2-7; D possibly corresponds to TRBD1 (6 bases). V was clipped by 5 bases and J by 5 bases, with 22 bases between them. Germline loops: CDR1 SGHVS, CDR2 FNYEAQ. The CDR3 is 16 residues long. CDR3 DNA: TGTGCCAGCAGCCCCGGGACATCAGAGCGGTCCCACGAGCAGTACTTC. Its protein is CASSPGTSERSHEQYF.

The chain joins TRBV5-1 to TRBJ1-3; D may be TRBD1 (5 bases). The ends were cut back, 6 bases at V and 3 bases at J, with 13 bases in the middle. CDR1 SGHRS and CDR2 YFSETQ come from the germline V gene. This CDR3 spans 14 amino acids. The CDR3 DNA is TGCGCCAGCAAATTGTCGGGGGATGGAAACACCATATATTTT. This encodes CASKLSGDGNTIYF.

This clone was detected a few times. CDR3 region: CASSPGGTGNTIYF. The CDR3 coding sequence is TGTGCCAGCAGCCCAGGGGGAACTGGAAACACCATATATTTT. The rearrangement joins TRBV4-2 to TRBJ1-3, with 7 bases matching TRBD1. The CDR3 consists of 14 residues. Germline CDR1 reads LGHNA; CDR2 reads YNFKEQ. Germline trimming cut 4 bases from V and 2 bases from J; bases unmatched to any gene: 2.